This T cell receptor beta chain was captured in a study of Ad26.COV2.S vaccination and SARS-CoV-2 variants. Study-wide results and caveats: Across vaccine and placebo recipients, the breadth of non-spike TCRs was similar. Using TCR breadth and depth analyses may have led to underestimated total T cell responses.

CDR1 is SGHRS and CDR2 is YFSETQ in the germline V gene. The V gene lost 2 bases and the J gene lost 3 bases, with 8 bases spanning the gap. The length of the CDR3 is 14 residues. The table came from immunoSEQ multiplex PCR; TCRdb's copy has only in-frame clones and leaves some out. This sample has approximately 340,000 clones, with just over 90% found just once. Turning to this clone: Its antigen remains unidentified.

This chain joins TRBV5-1 and TRBJ1-4; D is possibly TRBD1 (5 bases). This clonotype was sampled from a human donor who had recovered from COVID-19. The sample was peripheral blood, taken after recovery from COVID-19. This CDR3 is CASSFGGANEKLFF. The DNA for the CDR3 is TGCGCCAGCAGCTTCGGGGGTGCTAATGAAAAACTGTTTTTT.